This T cell receptor beta chain was recovered during a study of post-analysis software for immune sequencing data. Study at large: Recorded subtypes: relapsing-remitting, secondary progressive, progressive-relapsing; some patients unannotated.

Germline V gene lookup returns CDR1 LNHNV and CDR2 YYDKDF (reference sequence). Trimming stripped 5 bases from V and 7 bases from J, with 13 bases between. The CDR3 is 13 residues long. TCR beta cDNA libraries had unique molecular identifiers. TCRdb used MiXCR to reprocess the PCR reads, holding one entry per CDR3 protein. The sample holds 820,000 or so distinct CDR3 sequences, 53% seen once. Study results and limitations: Controls' normalized Chao1 diversity significantly exceeded that of multiple sclerosis patients. Controls showed lower frequencies than patients for 5 or 6 TRBV segments, and TRBV5-6, TRBV5-1 and TRBV20-1 were among these. Those samples that were prepared in the same batch co-clustered strongly by F measure.

As regards this clonotype: Its antigen is as yet unknown.

The chain employs TRBV15 and TRBJ2-3; D not resolved. The source material was blood. The clonotype originates from a girl between 5 and 17 years old with multiple sclerosis. The CDR3 protein is CATSPRGRNTQYF. The CDR3 DNA sequence: TGTGCCACCAGCCCCCGAGGCCGAAATACGCAGTATTTT.